Reported below is one T cell receptor beta chain. The antigen is undetermined. This entry comes from a study of T-cell memory formation after mild COVID-19. Background on the study: TCR clusters largely stayed donor specific.

Study-wide findings and caveats: Of the contracting clones, CD4+ ones lay mainly in CM and EM, and CD8+ ones in EMRA.

TCR alpha and TCR beta cDNA libraries carrying sample barcodes and UMIs were produced by 5'RACE using constant-segment primers. MiXCR, run by TCRdb on the 5' RACE reads, gives a single entry per CDR3 protein. The repertoire holds 130,000 to 150,000 distinct CDR3 sequences, with roughly 6.2% as singletons. The sequenced material came from PBMCs or a T cell subset sorted from them (not recorded which). The TCR originated in an adult woman who had mild COVID-19 (a few samples of this study predate the infection). Cell type and time point are not known.

Here the CDR3 DNA reads TGTGCCAGCAGCTTAATGGTGGGGAGACAAGAGACCCAGTACTTC. Translating it yields CASSLMVGRQETQYF. The chain combines TRBV7-3 with TRBJ2-5, with a possible D match to TRBD2 (5 bases). The CDR3 totals 15 residues. V was clipped by 1 base and J by 2 bases, with 11 bases between them. Germline V gene lookup returns CDR1 SGHTA and CDR2 FQGTGA.